The present TCR beta chain was sequenced within a study of T-cell memory formation after mild COVID-19. For the study at large: Clusters of TCRs were largely donor specific.

This clonotype turned up a few times. What it binds is not known. CDR1 and CDR2 (germline): DFQATT, SNEGSKA (reference sequence). The CDR3 extends over 14 amino acids. V gave up 1 base and J gave up 8 bases, with 14 bases separating them. Overall study findings and caveats: Memory from before infection featured some responding clones, which suggests cross-reactive memory joined.

5'RACE primed from the constant segment yielded TCR alpha and TCR beta cDNA libraries bearing sample barcodes and UMIs. TCRdb passed the 5' RACE reads through MiXCR, listing each CDR3 protein once. Of about 420,000 distinct CDR3 sequences in the sample, 23% were seen once. Sequencing used PBMCs or a T cell subset sorted from them (not recorded which). The clonotype was recovered from an adult woman who had mild COVID-19 (a few samples of this study predate the infection). Cell type and time point are not known. The J gene is TRBJ1-4, the V gene TRBV20-1; D gene ambiguous. The CDR3: CSARAWYRGEKLFF. For the CDR3, the DNA is TGCAGTGCTAGAGCATGGTACCGGGGAGAAAAACTGTTTTTT.